This is a list of T cell receptor beta chains from one sample in a study of shared T cell receptors in the human thymus. The table came from immunoSEQ multiplex PCR; TCRdb's copy has only in-frame clones and leaves some out. The table has more than 300,000 clones, approximately 95% seen once. The sequencing sample was made of thymocytes. All receptors come from a human donor. The CDR3 runs from the conserved cysteine through the conserved F or W. The D gene is left open where the match is weak. Expanded clones are given a class, and other clones once, few, many or no size at all.

j_gene | v_gene | d_gene | abundance | CDR3nt | CDR3aa
TRBJ1-1 | TRBV6-1 | . | . | TGTGCCAGCAGCCCGAACCGGGCTGAAGCTTTCTTT | CASSPNRAEAFF
TRBJ2-5 | TRBV6-1 | TRBD1 | . | TGTGCCAGCAGGGAAACAGGGGGTGAGGGGACCCAGTACTTC | CASRETGGEGTQYF
TRBJ2-2 | TRBV19 | TRBD2 | . | TGTGCCAGTAGTCTCATACCGGGACTAGCGGGAGGGCCCGACACCGGGGAGCTGTTTTTT | CASSLIPGLAGGPDTGELFF
TRBJ2-1 | TRBV5-1 | . | . | TGCGCCAGCAGCTTGGCGAGTAGGAGCTCCTACAATGAGCAGTTCTTC | CASSLASRSSYNEQFF
TRBJ2-7 | TRBV11-2 | . | . | TGTGCCAGCAGCCCCCTATGGACACGGTTATACTTC | CASSPLWTRLYF
TRBJ2-4 | TRBV11-3 | . | once | TGTGCCAGCAGCTTAGGGGGATCTAAAAACATTCAGTACTTC | CASSLGGSKNIQYF
TRBJ1-1 | TRBV9 | TRBD1 | . | TGTGCCAGCAGCCCTGGACAGGGCGGGGTAACTTTCTTT | CASSPGQGGVTFF
TRBJ1-1 | TRBV20-1 | . | . | TGCAGTGCTAACGCGGATACTGAAGCTTTCTTT | CSANADTEAFF
TRBJ1-1 | TRBV2 | . | . | TGTGCCAGCAGTGAGCGGCAGGGTCCTTCCATGAACACTGAAGCTTTCTTT | CASSERQGPSMNTEAFF
TRBJ2-7 | TRBV27 | TRBD1 | once | TGTGCCAGCCTCTCCACCTCCGGGACAGGTTCCTACGAGCAGTACTTC | CASLSTSGTGSYEQYF
TRBJ1-3 | TRBV6-1 | . | . | TGTGCCAGCAGTGTTGGCTCTAGCTCTGGAAACACCATATATTTT | CASSVGSSSGNTIYF
TRBJ1-1 | TRBV28 | . | . | TGTGCCAGCCGATACAGGCTGTTGAACACTGAAGCTTTCTTT | CASRYRLLNTEAFF
TRBJ1-5 | TRBV10-3 | . | . | TGTGCCATCAGTGAGTCAGGAAGTTTTAACGGTAGCAATCAGCCCCAGCATTTT | CAISESGSFNGSNQPQHF
TRBJ1-2 | TRBV2 | . | once | TGTGCCAGCAGTGCGCATCGGCCCGTTAGGGATGGCTACACCTTC | CASSAHRPVRDGYTF
TRBJ2-1 | TRBV7-3 | TRBD2 | . | TGTGCCAGCAGCCCTACTCTCCATAGCGGGAAGTTCTACAATGAGCAGTTCTTC | CASSPTLHSGKFYNEQFF
TRBJ2-1 | TRBV27 | TRBD2 | once | TGTGCCAGCAGTCCGAACGCGGGAGGGGGGAATGAGCAGTTCTTC | CASSPNAGGGNEQFF
TRBJ2-5 | TRBV29-1 | . | . | TGCAGCGTCACCTCTGGGGCACAAGAGACCCAGTACTTC | CSVTSGAQETQYF
TRBJ1-4 | TRBV5-1 | . | . | TGCGCCAGCAGCTTGGAACCACATTGGACGGACCATAATGAAAAACTGTTTTTT | CASSLEPHWTDHNEKLFF
TRBJ2-7 | TRBV7-9 | TRBD2 | . | TGTGCCAGCAGCTTAGCTTGGCCTAGCGGGTATCCCTCCTACGAGCAGTACTTC | CASSLAWPSGYPSYEQYF
TRBJ2-2 | TRBV6-4 | TRBD2 | . | TGTGCCAGCGAGGAACTAGCGGGCACCGGGGAGCTGTTTTTT | CASEELAGTGELFF
TRBJ2-6 | TRBV5-4 | . | . | TGTGCCAGCAGCCCCGGTGGGGGTGGGGCCAACGTCCTGACTTTC | CASSPGGGGANVLTF
TRBJ2-5 | TRBV7-2 | TRBD1 | once | TGTGCCAGCAGCTCTACAAGACAGGGGGTTAAGACCCAGTACTTC | CASSSTRQGVKTQYF
TRBJ1-1 | TRBV18 | . | . | TGTGCCAGCTCACGGGATCAGGGACGGGGCACTGAAGCTTTCTTT | CASSRDQGRGTEAFF
TRBJ1-5 | TRBV10-3 | . | . | TGTGCCATCAGTGGACAGTATAGCAATCAGCCCCAGCATTTT | CAISGQYSNQPQHF
TRBJ2-2 | TRBV7-9 | TRBD1 | once | TGTGCCAGCAGCTTAGATTTTACCGGGACAGGGCCCACCGGGGAGCTGTTTTTT | CASSLDFTGTGPTGELFF
TRBJ2-2 | TRBV29-1 | TRBD1 | . | TGCAGCGTCGACAGGGGGGATGACGGGGAGCTGTTTTTT | CSVDRGDDGELFF
TRBJ2-1 | TRBV27 | TRBD2 | once | TGTGCCAGCAGTTTAATGCCCGGACTAGCGGGAGTTGATGAGCAGTTCTTC | CASSLMPGLAGVDEQFF
TRBJ2-1 | TRBV9 | . | . | TGTGCCAGCAGCGCCGTAAGGAATGAGCAGTTCTTC | CASSAVRNEQFF
TRBJ2-1 | TRBV7-2 | TRBD1 | . | TGTGCCAGCAGCGCCCGGGACAGGGTATACAATGAGCAGTTCTTC | CASSARDRVYNEQFF
TRBJ1-5 | TRBV27 | . | . | TGTGCCAGCAGTTTAAGGGGGACTCAGCCCCAGCATTTT | CASSLRGTQPQHF
TRBJ2-1 | TRBV6-6 | . | . | TGTGCCAGTAGGGCCGATGAGCAGTTCTTC | CASRADEQFF